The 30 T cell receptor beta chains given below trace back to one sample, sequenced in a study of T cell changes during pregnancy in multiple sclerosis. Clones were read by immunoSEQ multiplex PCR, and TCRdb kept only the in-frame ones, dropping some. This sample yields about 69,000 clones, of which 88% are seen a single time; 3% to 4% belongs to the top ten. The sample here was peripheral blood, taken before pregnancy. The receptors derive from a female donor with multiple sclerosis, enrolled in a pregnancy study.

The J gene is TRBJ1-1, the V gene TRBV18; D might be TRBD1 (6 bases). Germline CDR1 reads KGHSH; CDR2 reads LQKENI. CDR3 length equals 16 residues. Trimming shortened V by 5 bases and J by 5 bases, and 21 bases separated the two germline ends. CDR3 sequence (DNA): TGTGCCAGCTCAGTTCAGGGGCCGAACATGAGGACTGAAGCTTTCTTT. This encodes CASSVQGPNMRTEAFF.

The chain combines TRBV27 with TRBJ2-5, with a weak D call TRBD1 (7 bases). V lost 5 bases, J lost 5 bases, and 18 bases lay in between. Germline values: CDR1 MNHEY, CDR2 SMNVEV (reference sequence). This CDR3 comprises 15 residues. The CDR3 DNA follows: TGTGCCAGCAGTCTAAGCAGGGGGGAAGGGGAGACCCAGTACTTC. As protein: CASSLSRGEGETQYF.

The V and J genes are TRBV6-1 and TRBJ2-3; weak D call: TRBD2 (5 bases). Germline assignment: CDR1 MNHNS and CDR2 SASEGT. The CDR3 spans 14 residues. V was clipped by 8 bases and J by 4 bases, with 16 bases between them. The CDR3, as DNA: TGTGCCAGCCTAAAGAGGGCACCGGCAGATACGCAGTATTTT. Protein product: CASLKRAPADTQYF.

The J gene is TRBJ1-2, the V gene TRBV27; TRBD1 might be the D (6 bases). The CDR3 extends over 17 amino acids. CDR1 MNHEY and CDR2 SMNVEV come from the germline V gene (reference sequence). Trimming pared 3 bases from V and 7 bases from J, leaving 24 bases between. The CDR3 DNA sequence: TGTGCCAGCAGTTTGTCCCGAGCCTCGGGACAATTGCGTGGCTACACCTTC. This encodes CASSLSRASGQLRGYTF.

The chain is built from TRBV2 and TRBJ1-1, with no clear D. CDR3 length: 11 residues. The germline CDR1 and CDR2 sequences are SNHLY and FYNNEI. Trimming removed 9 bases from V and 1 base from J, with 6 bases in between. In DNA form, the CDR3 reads TGTGCCAGTAGAGGGAACACTGAAGCTTTCTTT. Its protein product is CASRGNTEAFF. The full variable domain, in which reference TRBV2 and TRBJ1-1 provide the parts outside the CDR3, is EPEVTQTPSHQVTQMGQEVILRCVPISNHLYFYWYRQILGQKVEFLVSFYNNEISEKSEIFDDQFSVERPDGSNFTLKIRSTKLEDSAMYFCASRGNTEAFFGQGTRLTVV.

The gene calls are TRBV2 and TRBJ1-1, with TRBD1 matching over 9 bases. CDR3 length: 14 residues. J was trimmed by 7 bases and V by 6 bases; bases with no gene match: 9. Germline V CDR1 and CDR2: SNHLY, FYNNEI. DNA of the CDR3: TGTGCCAGCAGCCTTGGACAGGGGTGGGATGAAGCTTTCTTT. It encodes CASSLGQGWDEAFF.

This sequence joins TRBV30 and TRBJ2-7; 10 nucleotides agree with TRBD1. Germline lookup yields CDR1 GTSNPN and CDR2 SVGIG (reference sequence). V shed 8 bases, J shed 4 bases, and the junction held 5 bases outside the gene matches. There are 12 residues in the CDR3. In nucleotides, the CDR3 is TGTGCCGTCCCGGGACAGGGGTACGAGCAGTACTTC. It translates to CAVPGQGYEQYF.

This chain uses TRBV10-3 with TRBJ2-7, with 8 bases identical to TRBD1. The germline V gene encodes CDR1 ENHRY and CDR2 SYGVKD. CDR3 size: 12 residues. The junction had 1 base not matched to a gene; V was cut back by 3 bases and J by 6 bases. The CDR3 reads CAISETGGEQYF. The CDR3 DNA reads TGTGCCATCAGTGAAACAGGGGGCGAGCAGTACTTC.

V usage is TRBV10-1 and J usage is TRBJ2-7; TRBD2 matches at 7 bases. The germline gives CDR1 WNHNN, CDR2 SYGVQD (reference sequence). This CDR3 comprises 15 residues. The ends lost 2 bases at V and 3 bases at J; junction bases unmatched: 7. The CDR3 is CASSEGSSGNYEQYF. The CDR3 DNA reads TGCGCCAGCAGTGAGGGATCTAGCGGAAACTACGAGCAGTACTTC.

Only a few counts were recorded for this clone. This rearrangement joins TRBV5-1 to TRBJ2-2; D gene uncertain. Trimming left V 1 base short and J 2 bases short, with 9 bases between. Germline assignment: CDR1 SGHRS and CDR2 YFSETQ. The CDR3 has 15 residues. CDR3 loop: CASSLYDTNTGELFF. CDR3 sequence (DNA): TGCGCCAGCAGCTTGTATGATACTAACACCGGGGAGCTGTTTTTT.

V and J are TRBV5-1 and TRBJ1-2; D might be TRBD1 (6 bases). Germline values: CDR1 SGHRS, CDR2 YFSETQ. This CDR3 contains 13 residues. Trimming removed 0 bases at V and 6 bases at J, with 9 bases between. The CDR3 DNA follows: TGCGCCAGCAGCTTGGCGGCAGGGGATGGCTACACCTTC. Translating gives CASSLAAGDGYTF.

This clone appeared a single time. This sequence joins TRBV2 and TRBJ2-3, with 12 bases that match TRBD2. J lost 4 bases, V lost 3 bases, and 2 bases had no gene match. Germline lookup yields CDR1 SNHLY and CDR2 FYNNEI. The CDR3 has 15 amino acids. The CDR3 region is CASSEPSGGADTQYF. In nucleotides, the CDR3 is TGTGCCAGCAGTGAGCCTAGCGGGGGGGCAGATACGCAGTATTTT.

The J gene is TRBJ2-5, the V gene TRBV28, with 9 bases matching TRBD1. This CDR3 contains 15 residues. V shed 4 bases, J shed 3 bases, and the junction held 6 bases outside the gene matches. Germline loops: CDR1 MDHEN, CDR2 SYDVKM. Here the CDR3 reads CASSSPRDREETQYF. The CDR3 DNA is TGTGCCAGCAGTTCTCCGAGGGACAGGGAAGAGACCCAGTACTTC.

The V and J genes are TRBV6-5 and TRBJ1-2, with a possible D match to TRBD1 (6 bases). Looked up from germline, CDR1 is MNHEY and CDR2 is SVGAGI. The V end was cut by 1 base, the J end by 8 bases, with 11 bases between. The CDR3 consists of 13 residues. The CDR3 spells CASSYFGTNGYTF. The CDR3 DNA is TGTGCCAGCAGTTACTTTGGGACAAACGGCTACACCTTC.

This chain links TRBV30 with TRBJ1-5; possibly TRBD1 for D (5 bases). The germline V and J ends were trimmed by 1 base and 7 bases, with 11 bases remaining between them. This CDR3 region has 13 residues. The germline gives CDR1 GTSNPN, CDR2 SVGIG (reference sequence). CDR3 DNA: TGTGCCTGGAGTGGGCAGGGTGCGCAGCCCCAGCATTTT. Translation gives CAWSGQGAQPQHF.

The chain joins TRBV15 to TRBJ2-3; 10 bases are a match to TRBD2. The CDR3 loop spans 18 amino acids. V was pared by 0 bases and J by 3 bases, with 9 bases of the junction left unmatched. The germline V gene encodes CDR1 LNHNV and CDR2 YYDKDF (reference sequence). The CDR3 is CATSREFASGGLTDTQYF. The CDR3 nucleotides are TGTGCCACCAGCAGAGAGTTTGCTAGCGGGGGTTTAACAGATACGCAGTATTTT.

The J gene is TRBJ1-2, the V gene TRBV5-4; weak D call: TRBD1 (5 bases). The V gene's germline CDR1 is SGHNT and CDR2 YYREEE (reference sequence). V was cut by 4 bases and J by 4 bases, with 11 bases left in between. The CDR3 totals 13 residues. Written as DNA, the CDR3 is TGTGCCAGCAGCACTGGGACTCTCTATGGCTACACCTTC. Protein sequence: CASSTGTLYGYTF.

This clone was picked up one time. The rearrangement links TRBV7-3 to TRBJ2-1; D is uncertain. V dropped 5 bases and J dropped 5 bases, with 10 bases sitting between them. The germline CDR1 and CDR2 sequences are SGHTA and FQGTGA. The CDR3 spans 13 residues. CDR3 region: CASSQTLDNEQFF. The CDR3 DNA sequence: TGTGCCAGCAGCCAAACCCTAGACAATGAGCAGTTCTTC.

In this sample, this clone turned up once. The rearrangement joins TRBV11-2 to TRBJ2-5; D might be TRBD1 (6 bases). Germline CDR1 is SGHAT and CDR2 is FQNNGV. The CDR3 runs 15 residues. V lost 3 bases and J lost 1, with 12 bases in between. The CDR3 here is CASSLGQIAQETQYF. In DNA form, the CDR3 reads TGTGCCAGCAGCTTGGGACAAATAGCCCAAGAGACCCAGTACTTC.

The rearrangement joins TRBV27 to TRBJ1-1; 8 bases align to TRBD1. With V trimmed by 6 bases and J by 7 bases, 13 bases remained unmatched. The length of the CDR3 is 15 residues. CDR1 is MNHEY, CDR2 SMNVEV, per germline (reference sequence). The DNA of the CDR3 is TGTGCCAGCAGCCGGACAGGGATTGGGGCCTATGAAGCTTTCTTT. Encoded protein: CASSRTGIGAYEAFF.

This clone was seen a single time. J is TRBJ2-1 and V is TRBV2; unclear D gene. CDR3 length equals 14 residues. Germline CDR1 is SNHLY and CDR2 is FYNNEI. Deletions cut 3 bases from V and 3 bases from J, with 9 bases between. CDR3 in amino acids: CASSEAVSYNEQFF. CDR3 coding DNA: TGTGCCAGCAGTGAGGCGGTCAGCTACAATGAGCAGTTCTTC. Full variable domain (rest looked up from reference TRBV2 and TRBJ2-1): EPEVTQTPSHQVTQMGQEVILRCVPISNHLYFYWYRQILGQKVEFLVSFYNNEISEKSEIFDDQFSVERPDGSNFTLKIRSTKLEDSAMYFCASSEAVSYNEQFFGPGTRLTVL.

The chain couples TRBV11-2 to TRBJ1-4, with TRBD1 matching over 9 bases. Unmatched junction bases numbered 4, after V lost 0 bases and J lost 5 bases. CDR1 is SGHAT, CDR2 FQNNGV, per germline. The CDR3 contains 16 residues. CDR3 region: CASSLEYTGGNEKLFF. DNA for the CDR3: TGTGCCAGCAGCTTAGAGTATACAGGGGGCAATGAAAAACTGTTTTTT.

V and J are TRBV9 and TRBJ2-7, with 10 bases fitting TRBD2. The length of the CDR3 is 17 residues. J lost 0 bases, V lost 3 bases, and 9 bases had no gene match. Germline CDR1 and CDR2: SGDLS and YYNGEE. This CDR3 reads CASSASTGTSDSYEQYF. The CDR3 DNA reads TGTGCCAGCAGCGCCTCTACCGGGACTAGCGACTCCTACGAGCAGTACTTC.

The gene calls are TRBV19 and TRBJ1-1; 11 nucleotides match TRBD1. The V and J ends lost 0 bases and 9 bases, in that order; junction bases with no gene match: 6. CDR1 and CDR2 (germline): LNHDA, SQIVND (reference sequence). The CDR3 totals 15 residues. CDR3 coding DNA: TGTGCCAGTAGTATAGAACGGACAGGGGGCGAAAAAGCTTTCTTT. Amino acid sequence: CASSIERTGGEKAFF.

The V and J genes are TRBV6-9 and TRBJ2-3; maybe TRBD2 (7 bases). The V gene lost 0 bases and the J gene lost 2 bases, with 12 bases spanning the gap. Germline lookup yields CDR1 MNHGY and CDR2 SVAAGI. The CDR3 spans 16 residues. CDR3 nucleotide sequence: TGTGCCAGCAGTTATTCTAGGGGGGGTGTCACAGATACGCAGTATTTT. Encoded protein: CASSYSRGGVTDTQYF.

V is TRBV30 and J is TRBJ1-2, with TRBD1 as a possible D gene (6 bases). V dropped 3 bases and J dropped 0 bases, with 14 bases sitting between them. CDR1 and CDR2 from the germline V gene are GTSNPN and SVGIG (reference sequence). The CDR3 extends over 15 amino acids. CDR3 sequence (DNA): TGTGCCTGGAGGACGACAGGAACAGCTAACTATGGCTACACCTTC. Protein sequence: CAWRTTGTANYGYTF.

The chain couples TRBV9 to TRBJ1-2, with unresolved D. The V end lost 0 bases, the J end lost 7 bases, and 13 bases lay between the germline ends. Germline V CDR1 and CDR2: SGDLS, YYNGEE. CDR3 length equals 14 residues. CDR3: CASSVVEGFSGYTF. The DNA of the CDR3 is TGTGCCAGCAGCGTAGTAGAGGGATTTAGTGGCTACACCTTC.

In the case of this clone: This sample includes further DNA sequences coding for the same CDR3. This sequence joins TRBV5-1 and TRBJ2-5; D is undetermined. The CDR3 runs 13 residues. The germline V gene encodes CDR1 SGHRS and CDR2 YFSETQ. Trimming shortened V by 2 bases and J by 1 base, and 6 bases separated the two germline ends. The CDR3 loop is CASSLSGQETQYF. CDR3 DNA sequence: TGCGCCAGCAGCTTATCCGGCCAAGAGACCCAGTACTTC.

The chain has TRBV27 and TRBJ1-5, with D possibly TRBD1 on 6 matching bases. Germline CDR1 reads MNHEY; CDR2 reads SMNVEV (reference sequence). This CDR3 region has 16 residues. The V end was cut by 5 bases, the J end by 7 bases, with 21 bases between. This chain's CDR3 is CASSPRSTGLNQPQHF. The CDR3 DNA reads TGTGCCAGCAGTCCTAGATCAACAGGGCTGAACCAGCCCCAGCATTTT.

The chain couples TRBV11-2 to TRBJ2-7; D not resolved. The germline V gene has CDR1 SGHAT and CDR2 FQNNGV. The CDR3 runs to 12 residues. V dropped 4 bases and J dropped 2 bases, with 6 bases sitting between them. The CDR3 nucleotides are TGTGCCAGCAGCTCCCATGCCTACGAGCAGTACTTC. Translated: CASSSHAYEQYF.